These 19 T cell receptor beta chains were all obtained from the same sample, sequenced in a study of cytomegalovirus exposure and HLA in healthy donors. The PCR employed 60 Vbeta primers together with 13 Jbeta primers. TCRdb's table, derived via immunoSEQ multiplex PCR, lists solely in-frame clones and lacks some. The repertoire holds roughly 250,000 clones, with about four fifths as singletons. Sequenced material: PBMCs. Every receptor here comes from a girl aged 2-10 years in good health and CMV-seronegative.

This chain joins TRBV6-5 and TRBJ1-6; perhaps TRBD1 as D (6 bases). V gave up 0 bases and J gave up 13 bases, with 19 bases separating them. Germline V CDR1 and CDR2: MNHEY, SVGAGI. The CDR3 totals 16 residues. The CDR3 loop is CASSYSRGTPFSPLHF. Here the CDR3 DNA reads TGTGCCAGCAGTTACTCGAGGGGGACGCCCTTTTCCCCCCTCCACTTT.

The CDR3 loop reads CASSILQDNSPLHF. The CDR3 DNA follows: TGTGCCAGTAGTATCCTCCAGGATAATTCACCCCTCCACTTT. The V gene is TRBV19, the J gene TRBJ1-6; D is unclear. Per germline, CDR1 LNHDA and CDR2 SQIVND (reference sequence). The V end was cut by 3 bases, the J end by 5 bases, with 8 bases between. CDR3 length equals 14 residues.

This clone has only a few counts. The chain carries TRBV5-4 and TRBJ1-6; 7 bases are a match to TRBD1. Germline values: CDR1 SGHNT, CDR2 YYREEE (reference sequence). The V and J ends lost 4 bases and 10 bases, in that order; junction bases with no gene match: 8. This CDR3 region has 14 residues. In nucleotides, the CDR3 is TGTGCCAGCAGCCGCGGGACAGCCGGGTCACCCCTCCACTTT. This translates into CASSRGTAGSPLHF.

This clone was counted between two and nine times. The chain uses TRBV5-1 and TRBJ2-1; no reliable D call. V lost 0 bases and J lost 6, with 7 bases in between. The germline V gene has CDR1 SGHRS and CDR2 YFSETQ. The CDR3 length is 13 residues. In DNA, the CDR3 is TGCGCCAGCAGCTTGGAATCTTTCAATGAGCAGTTCTTC. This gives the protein CASSLESFNEQFF.

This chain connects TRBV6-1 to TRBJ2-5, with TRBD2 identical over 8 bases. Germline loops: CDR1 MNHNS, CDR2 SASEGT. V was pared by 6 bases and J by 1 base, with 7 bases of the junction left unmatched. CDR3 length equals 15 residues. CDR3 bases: TGTGCCAGCAGGTTACGGGGGGGTAGCCAAGAGACCCAGTACTTC. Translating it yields CASRLRGGSQETQYF.

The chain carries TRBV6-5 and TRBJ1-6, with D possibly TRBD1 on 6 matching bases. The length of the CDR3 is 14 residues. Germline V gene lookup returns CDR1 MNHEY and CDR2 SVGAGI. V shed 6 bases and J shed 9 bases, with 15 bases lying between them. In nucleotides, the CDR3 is TGTGCCAGCAGCCCACAGGGATGGAGTTCACCCCTCCACTTT. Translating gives CASSPQGWSSPLHF.

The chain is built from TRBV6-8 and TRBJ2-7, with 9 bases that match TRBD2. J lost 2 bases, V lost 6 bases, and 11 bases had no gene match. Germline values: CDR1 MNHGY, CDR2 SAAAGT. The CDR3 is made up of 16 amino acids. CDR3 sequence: CASSHRLAVLPYEQYF. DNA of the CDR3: TGTGCCAGCAGCCATCGACTAGCGGTCCTTCCCTACGAGCAGTACTTC.

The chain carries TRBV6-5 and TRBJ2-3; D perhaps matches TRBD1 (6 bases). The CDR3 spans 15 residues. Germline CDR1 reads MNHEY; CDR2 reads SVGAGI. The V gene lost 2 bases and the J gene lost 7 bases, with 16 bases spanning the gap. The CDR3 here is CASSYDRQRGYTQYF. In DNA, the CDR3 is TGTGCCAGCAGTTACGATCGCCAAAGGGGGTATACGCAGTATTTT.

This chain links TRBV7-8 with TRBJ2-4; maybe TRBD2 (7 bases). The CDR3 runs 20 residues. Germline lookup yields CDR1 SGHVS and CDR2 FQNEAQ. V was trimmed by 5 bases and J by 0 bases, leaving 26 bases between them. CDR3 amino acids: CASSSTGRGAGALAKNIQYF. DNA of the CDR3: TGTGCCAGCAGCAGCACAGGGAGGGGGGCTGGGGCTCTAGCCAAAAACATTCAGTACTTC.

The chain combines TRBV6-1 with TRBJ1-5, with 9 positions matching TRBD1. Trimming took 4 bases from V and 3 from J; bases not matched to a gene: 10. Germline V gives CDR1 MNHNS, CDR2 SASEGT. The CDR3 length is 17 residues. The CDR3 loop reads CASSVTGGVWDNQPQHF. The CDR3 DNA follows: TGTGCCAGCAGTGTCACAGGGGGCGTCTGGGACAATCAGCCCCAGCATTTT.

CDR3 in DNA: TGTGCCACCATGCCCCTGGATGTCAGGCGGGGGACGGCCAAAAACATTCAGTACTTC. Its protein product is CATMPLDVRRGTAKNIQYF. The rearrangement joins TRBV28 to TRBJ2-4, with 7 bases aligning to TRBD2. The CDR3 sequence is 19 residues long. After removal of 10 bases from V and 1 base from J, the junction contained 22 bases not matched to a gene. Germline lookup yields CDR1 MDHEN and CDR2 SYDVKM.

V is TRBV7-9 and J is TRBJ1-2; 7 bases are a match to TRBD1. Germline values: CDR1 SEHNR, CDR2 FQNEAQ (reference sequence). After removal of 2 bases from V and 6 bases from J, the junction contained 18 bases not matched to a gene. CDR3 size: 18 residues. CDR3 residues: CASSLTVGRGASRDGYTF. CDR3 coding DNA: TGTGCCAGCAGCTTAACCGTCGGCAGGGGGGCCAGCCGAGATGGCTACACCTTC.

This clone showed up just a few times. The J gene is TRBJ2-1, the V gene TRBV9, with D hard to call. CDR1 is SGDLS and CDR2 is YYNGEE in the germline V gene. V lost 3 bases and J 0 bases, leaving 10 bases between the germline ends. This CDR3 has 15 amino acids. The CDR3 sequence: CASSALGFSYNEQFF. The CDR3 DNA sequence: TGTGCCAGCAGCGCTCTAGGATTCTCCTACAATGAGCAGTTCTTC.

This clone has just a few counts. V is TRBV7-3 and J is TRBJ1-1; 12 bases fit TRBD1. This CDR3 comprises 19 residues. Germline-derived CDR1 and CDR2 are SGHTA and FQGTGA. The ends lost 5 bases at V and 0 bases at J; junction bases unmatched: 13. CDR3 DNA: TGTGCCAGCAGCCTTCGGGACAGGGGGCGCGAGGACATGAACACTGAAGCTTTCTTT. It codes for CASSLRDRGREDMNTEAFF.

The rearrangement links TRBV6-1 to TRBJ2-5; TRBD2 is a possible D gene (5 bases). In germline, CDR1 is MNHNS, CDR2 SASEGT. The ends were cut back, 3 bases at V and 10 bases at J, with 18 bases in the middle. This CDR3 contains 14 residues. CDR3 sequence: CASSERAPRVSQYF. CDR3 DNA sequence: TGTGCCAGCAGTGAGCGGGCCCCTCGAGTGAGCCAGTACTTC.

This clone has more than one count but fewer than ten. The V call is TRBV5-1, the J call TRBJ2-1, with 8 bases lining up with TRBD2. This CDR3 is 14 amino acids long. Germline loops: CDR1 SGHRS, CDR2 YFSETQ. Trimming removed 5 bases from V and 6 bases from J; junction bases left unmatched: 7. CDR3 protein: CASRKAGEVNEQFF. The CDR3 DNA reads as TGCGCCAGCAGAAAAGCGGGAGAAGTCAATGAGCAGTTCTTC. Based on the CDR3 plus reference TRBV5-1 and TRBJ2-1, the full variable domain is KAGVTQTPRYLIKTRGQQVTLSCSPISGHRSVSWYQQTPGQGLQFLFEYFSETQRNKGNFPGRFSGRQFSNSRSEMNVSTLELGDSALYLCASRKAGEVNEQFFGPGTRLTVL.

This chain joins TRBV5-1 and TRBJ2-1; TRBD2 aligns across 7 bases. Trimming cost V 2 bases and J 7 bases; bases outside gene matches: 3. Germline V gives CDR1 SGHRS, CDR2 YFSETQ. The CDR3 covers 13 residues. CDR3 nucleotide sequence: TGCGCCAGCAGCTTCTTAGCGGGTAATGAGCAGTTCTTC. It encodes CASSFLAGNEQFF.

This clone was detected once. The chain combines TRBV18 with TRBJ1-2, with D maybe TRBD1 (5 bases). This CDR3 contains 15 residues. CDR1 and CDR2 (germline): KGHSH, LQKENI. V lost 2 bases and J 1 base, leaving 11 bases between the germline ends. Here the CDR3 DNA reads TGTGCCAGCTCACCAGGGGTCGACAGTAACTATGGCTACACCTTC. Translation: CASSPGVDSNYGYTF. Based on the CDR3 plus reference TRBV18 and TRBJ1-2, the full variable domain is NAGVMQNPRHLVRRRGQEARLRCSPMKGHSHVYWYRQLPEEGLKFMVYLQKENIIDESGMPKERFSAEFPKEGPSILRIQQVVRGDSAAYFCASSPGVDSNYGYTFGSGTRLTVV.

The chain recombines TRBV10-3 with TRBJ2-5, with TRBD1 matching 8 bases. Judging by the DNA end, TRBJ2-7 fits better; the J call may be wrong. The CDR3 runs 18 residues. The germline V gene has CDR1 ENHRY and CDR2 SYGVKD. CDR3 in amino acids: CAISDYGLLAGGGDEQYF. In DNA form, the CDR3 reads TGTGCCATCAGTGATTATGGTTTGTTGGCAGGGGGCGGCGACGAGCAGTACTTC.